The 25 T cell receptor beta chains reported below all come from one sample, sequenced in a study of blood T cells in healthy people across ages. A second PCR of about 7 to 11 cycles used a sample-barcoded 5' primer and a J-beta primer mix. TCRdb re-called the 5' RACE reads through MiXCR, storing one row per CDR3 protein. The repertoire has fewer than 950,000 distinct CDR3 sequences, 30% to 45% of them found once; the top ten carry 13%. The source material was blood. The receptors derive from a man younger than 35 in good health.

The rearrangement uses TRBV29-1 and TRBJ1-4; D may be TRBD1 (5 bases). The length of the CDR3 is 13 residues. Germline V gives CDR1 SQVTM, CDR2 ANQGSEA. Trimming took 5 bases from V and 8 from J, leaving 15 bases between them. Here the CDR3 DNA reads TGCAGCGTTTACTCTGGGGGAGACGAAAAACTGTTTTTT. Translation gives CSVYSGGDEKLFF.

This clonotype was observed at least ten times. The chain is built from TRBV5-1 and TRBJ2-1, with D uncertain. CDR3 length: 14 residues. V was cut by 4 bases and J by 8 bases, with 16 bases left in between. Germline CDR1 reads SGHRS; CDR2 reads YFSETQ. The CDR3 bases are TGCGCCAGCAGCGGGCTAGTTGGAGAGGATGAGCAGTTCTTC. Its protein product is CASSGLVGEDEQFF. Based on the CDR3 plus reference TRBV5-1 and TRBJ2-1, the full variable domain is KAGVTQTPRYLIKTRGQQVTLSCSPISGHRSVSWYQQTPGQGLQFLFEYFSETQRNKGNFPGRFSGRQFSNSRSEMNVSTLELGDSALYLCASSGLVGEDEQFFGPGTRLTVL.

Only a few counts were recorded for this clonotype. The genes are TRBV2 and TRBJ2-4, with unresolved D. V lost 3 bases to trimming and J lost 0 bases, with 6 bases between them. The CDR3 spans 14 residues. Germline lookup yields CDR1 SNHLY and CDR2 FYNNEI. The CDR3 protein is CASSDPLAKNIQYF. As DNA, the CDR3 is TGTGCCAGCAGTGATCCACTAGCCAAAAACATTCAGTACTTC.

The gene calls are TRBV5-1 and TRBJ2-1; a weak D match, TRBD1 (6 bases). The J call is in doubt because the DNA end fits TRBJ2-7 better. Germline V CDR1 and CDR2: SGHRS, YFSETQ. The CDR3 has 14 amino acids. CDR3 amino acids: CASRDPQGGDEQYF. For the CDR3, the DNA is TGCGCCAGCAGGGACCCACAGGGTGGGGATGAGCAGTACTTC.

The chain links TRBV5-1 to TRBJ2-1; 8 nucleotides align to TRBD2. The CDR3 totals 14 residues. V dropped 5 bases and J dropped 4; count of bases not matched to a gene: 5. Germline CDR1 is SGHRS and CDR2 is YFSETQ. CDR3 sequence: CASRAGGPYNEQFF. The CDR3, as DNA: TGCGCCAGCAGGGCGGGGGGCCCATACAATGAGCAGTTCTTC.

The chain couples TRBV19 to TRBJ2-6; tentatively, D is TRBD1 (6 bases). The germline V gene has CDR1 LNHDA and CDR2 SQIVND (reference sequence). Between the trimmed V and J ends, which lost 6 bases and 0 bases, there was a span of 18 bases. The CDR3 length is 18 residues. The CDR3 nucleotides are TGTGCCAGTAGCCTTAAACAGGGCCTAAGCTCTGGGGCCAACGTCCTGACTTTC. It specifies CASSLKQGLSSGANVLTF.

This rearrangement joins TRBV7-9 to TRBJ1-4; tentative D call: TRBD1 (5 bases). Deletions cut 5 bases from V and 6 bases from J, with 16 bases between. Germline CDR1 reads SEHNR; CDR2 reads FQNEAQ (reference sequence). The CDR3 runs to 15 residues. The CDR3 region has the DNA TGTGCCAGCAGCCATTCTCGGACACCCCATGAAAAACTGTTTTTT. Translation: CASSHSRTPHEKLFF.

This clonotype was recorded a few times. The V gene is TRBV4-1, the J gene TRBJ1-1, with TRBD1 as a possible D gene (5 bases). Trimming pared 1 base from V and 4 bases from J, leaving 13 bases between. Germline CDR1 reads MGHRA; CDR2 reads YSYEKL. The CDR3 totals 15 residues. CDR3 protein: CASSQGPGQPTEAFF. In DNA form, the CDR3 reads TGCGCCAGCAGCCAAGGTCCAGGACAACCCACTGAAGCTTTCTTT.

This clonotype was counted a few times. CDR3 coding DNA: TGTGCCAGCAGTGAGAACAGTAGATATGGCTACACCTTC. It specifies CASSENSRYGYTF. The chain carries TRBV2 and TRBJ1-2; no reliable D call. This CDR3 has 13 amino acids. The V end was cut by 3 bases, the J end by 5 bases, with 10 bases between. Per the germline V gene, CDR1 is SNHLY and CDR2 is FYNNEI.

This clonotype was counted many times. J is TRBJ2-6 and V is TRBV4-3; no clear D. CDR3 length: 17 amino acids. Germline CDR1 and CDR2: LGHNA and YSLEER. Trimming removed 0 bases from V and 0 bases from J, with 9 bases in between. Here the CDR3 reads CASSQDRYHSGANVLTF. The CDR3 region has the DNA TGCGCCAGCAGCCAAGATCGATACCACTCTGGGGCCAACGTCCTGACTTTC.

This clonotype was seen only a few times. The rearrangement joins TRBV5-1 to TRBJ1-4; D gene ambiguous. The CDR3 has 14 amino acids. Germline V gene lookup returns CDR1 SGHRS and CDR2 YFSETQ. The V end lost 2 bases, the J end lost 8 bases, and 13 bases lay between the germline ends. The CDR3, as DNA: TGCGCCAGCAGCTTAAGTGGGCCCCGGGAAAAACTGTTTTTT. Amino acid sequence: CASSLSGPREKLFF.

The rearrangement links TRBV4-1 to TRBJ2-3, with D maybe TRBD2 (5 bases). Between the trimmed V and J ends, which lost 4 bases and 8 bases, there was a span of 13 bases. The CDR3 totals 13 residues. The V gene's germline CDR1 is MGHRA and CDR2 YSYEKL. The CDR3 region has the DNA TGCGCCAGCAGCCCCCGGGGTGTTGGTACGCAGTATTTT. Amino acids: CASSPRGVGTQYF.

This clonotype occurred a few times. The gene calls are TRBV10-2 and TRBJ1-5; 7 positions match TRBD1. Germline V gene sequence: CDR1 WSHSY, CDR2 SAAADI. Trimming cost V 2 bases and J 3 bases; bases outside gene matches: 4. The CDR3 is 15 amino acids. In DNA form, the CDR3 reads TGCGCCAGCAGTGAGCCCGGGACAGTCAATCAGCCCCAGCATTTT. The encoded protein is CASSEPGTVNQPQHF.

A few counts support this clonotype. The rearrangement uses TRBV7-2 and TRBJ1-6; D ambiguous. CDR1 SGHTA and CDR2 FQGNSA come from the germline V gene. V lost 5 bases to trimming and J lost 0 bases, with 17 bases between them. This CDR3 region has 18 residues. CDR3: CASSQGGFRSSYNSPLHF. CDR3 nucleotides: TGTGCCAGCAGCCAAGGAGGGTTCAGGAGCTCCTATAATTCACCCCTCCACTTT.

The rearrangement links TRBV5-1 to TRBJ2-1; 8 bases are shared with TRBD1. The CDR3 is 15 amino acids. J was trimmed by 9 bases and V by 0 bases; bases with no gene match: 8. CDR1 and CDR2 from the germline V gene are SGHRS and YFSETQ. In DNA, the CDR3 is TGCGCCAGCAGCTTGGGGCAGGGGGCTGGCAGTGAGCAGTTCTTC. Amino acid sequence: CASSLGQGAGSEQFF. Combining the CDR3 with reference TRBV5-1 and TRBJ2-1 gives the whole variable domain KAGVTQTPRYLIKTRGQQVTLSCSPISGHRSVSWYQQTPGQGLQFLFEYFSETQRNKGNFPGRFSGRQFSNSRSEMNVSTLELGDSALYLCASSLGQGAGSEQFFGPGTRLTVL.

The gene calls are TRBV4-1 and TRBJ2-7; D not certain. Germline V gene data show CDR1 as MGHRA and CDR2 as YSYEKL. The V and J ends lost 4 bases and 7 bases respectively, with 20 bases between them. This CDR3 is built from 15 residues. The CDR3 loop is CASSRQPRSYNEQYF. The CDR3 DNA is TGCGCCAGCAGCCGGCAGCCCCGATCCTACAATGAGCAGTACTTC.

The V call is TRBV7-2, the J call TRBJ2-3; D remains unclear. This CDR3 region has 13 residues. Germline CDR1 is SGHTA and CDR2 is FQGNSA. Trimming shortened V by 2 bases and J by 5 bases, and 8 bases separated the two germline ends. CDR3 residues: CASSLYLGDTQYF. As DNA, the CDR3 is TGTGCCAGCAGCTTATATCTGGGAGATACGCAGTATTTT.

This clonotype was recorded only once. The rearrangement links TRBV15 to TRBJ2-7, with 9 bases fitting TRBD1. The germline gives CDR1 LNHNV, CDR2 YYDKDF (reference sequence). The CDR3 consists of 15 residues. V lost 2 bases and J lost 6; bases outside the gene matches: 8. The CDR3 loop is CATSRTGTGFSEQYF. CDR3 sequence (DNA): TGTGCCACCAGCAGAACCGGGACAGGGTTCTCCGAGCAGTACTTC.

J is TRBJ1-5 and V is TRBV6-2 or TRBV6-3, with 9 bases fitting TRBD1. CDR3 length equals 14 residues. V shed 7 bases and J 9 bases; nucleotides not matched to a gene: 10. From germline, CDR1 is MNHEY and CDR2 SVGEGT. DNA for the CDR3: TGTGCCAGCATTCAGGACAGGGGCGGTCGGCCCCAGCATTTT. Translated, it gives CASIQDRGGRPQHF.

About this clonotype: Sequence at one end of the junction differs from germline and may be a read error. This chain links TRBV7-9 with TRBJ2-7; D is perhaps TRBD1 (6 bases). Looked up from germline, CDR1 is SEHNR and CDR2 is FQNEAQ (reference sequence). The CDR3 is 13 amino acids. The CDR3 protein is CASRLGGVYEQYF. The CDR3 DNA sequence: TGTGCCAGCCGCTTAGGGGGTGTCTACGAGCAGTACTTC.

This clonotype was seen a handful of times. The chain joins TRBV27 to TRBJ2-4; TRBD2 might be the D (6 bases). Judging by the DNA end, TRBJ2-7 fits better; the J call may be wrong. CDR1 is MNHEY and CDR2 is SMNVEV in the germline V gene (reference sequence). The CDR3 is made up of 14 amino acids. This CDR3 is CASSFGGVEYEQYF. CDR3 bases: TGTGCCAGCAGTTTTGGAGGGGTCGAATACGAGCAGTACTTC.

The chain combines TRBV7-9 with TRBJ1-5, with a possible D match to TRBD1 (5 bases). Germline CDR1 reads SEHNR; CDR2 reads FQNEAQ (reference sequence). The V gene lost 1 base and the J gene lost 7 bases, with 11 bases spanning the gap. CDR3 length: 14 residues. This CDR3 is CASSLGDGRQPQHF. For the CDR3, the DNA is TGTGCCAGCAGCTTAGGGGACGGACGCCAGCCCCAGCATTTT.

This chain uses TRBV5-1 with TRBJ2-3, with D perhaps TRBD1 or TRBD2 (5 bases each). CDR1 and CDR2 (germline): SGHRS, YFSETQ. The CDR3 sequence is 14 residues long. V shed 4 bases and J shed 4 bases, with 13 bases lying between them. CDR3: CASSPGHVADTQYF. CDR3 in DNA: TGCGCCAGCAGCCCGGGGCATGTCGCAGATACGCAGTATTTT.

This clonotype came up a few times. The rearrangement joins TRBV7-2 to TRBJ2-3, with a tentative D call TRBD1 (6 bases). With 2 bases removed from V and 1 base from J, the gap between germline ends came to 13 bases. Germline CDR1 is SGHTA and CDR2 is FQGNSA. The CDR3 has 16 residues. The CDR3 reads CASSLLGAVGTDTQYF. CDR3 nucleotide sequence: TGTGCCAGCAGCTTATTGGGGGCGGTGGGCACAGATACGCAGTATTTT.

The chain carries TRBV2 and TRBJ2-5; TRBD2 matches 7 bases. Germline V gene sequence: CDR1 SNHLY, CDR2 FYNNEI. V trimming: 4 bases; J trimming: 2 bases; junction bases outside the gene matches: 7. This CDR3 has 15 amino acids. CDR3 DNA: TGTGCCAGCAGTGCTAGCGGAGCCGTGCAAGAGACCCAGTACTTC. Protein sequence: CASSASGAVQETQYF.